These 26 T cell receptor beta chains came from one sample sequenced in a study of T cell responses to AZD1222 COVID-19 vaccine. TCRdb's copy holds only in-frame clones and misses some; the assay was immunoSEQ multiplex PCR. Among 90,000 to 120,000 clones listed, roughly nine tenths were seen once. The specimen was peripheral blood, collected on day 0 of AZD1222 vaccination. The receptors stem from an adult in good health.

This chain joins TRBV30 and TRBJ1-3; D ambiguous. Germline CDR1 reads GTSNPN; CDR2 reads SVGIG (reference sequence). Trimming stripped 2 bases from V and 0 bases from J, with 8 bases between. This CDR3 is built from 14 residues. The CDR3: CAWSSSYSGNTIYF. The CDR3 nucleotides are TGTGCCTGGAGTTCTAGCTACTCTGGAAACACCATATATTTT.

The chain recombines TRBV10-3 with TRBJ1-5; TRBD1 might be the D (5 bases). The V end was cut by 6 bases, the J end by 6 bases, with 18 bases between. The CDR3 consists of 15 residues. The germline gives CDR1 ENHRY, CDR2 SYGVKD. The CDR3 sequence is CAIREQDGAGQPQHF. The CDR3, as DNA: TGTGCCATCAGGGAACAGGACGGTGCCGGTCAGCCCCAGCATTTT.

This clone has just one count. The V call is TRBV3-1 (or the pseudogene TRBV3-2), the J call TRBJ1-2, with 12 positions matching TRBD1. This CDR3 has 14 residues. Unmatched junction bases numbered 3, after V lost 6 bases and J lost 4 bases. In germline, CDR1 is LGHDT, CDR2 YNNKEL (reference sequence). CDR3 protein: CASRGTGGTYGYTF. The CDR3 nucleotides read TGTGCCAGCAGGGGGACAGGGGGCACCTATGGCTACACCTTC.

A single count supports this clone. This rearrangement joins TRBV10-3 to TRBJ1-1; 7 nucleotides agree with TRBD1. Per the germline V gene, CDR1 is ENHRY and CDR2 is SYGVKD. Losses at the gene ends were 8 bases for V and 0 bases for J; bases not matched to a gene: 12. This CDR3 contains 16 residues. DNA of the CDR3: TGTGCCATCGGGACAGAACAGGGAGGTGTGAACACTGAAGCTTTCTTT. As protein: CAIGTEQGGVNTEAFF.

The chain combines TRBV7-2 with TRBJ2-7; D is unresolved. The V gene's germline CDR1 is SGHTA and CDR2 FQGNSA. This CDR3 contains 15 residues. The V gene lost 6 bases and the J gene lost 2 bases, with 17 bases spanning the gap. This chain's CDR3 is CASSLNIGSPYEQYF. CDR3 DNA: TGTGCCAGCAGTCTTAATATAGGTTCGCCCTACGAGCAGTACTTC.

The V and J genes are TRBV30 and TRBJ1-3; D ambiguous. V was pared by 0 bases and J by 4 bases, with 7 bases between. CDR1 and CDR2 (germline): GTSNPN, SVGIG (reference sequence). The CDR3 totals 13 residues. The CDR3 sequence is CAWSVNGGNTIYF. CDR3 nucleotide sequence: TGTGCCTGGAGTGTAAATGGGGGAAACACCATATATTTT.

V and J are TRBV29-1 and TRBJ2-1; possible D gene TRBD2, 6 bases. The V gene lost 3 bases and the J gene lost 6 bases, with 15 bases spanning the gap. Germline CDR1 reads SQVTM; CDR2 reads ANQGSEA. The CDR3 runs to 14 residues. As DNA, the CDR3 is TGCAGCGTTGACGATCTTAGCGGCCCCAATGAGCAGTTCTTC. Translation gives CSVDDLSGPNEQFF.

The V gene is TRBV27, the J gene TRBJ1-1, with D possibly being TRBD1 (6 bases). V shed 8 bases and J shed 5 bases, with 15 bases lying between them. Germline loops: CDR1 MNHEY, CDR2 SMNVEV (reference sequence). There are 13 residues in the CDR3. The CDR3 DNA is TGTGCCAGCGCCCAAGGGGGGGTTACTGAAGCTTTCTTT. Translated: CASAQGGVTEAFF.

The chain joins TRBV18 to TRBJ2-2; tentative D call: TRBD2 (5 bases). Germline V gives CDR1 KGHSH, CDR2 LQKENI. The CDR3 runs to 15 residues. Trimming shortened V by 1 base and J by 1 base, and 7 bases separated the two germline ends. The CDR3: CASSPREGNTGELFF. In nucleotides, the CDR3 is TGTGCCAGCTCACCACGTGAGGGGAACACCGGGGAGCTGTTTTTT.

The sample holds one count of this clone. This chain uses TRBV19 with TRBJ2-1; D uncertain. V was pared by 9 bases and J by 1 base, with 19 bases between. The CDR3 extends over 16 amino acids. Germline CDR1 LNHDA, CDR2 SQIVND (reference sequence). As DNA, the CDR3 is TGTGCCAGGGGCAAGTGGGCCTATTTTTCCTACAATGAGCAGTTCTTC. Translation gives CARGKWAYFSYNEQFF.

This chain uses TRBV6-5 with TRBJ2-7; D is unclear. V dropped 0 bases and J dropped 2 bases, with 11 bases sitting between them. This CDR3 has 15 residues. The V gene's germline CDR1 is MNHEY and CDR2 SVGAGI. This chain's CDR3 is CASSYSGKGTYEQYF. In nucleotides, the CDR3 is TGTGCCAGCAGTTACTCGGGCAAGGGAACCTACGAGCAGTACTTC.

The CDR3 DNA reads as TGTGCCAGCAGTTTAAAGGGACGGAAGCAGTACTTC. Amino acids: CASSLKGRKQYF. V gene TRBV12-3 or TRBV12-4 combines with J gene TRBJ2-7; D is perhaps TRBD1 or TRBD2 (5 bases each). Trimming took 2 bases from V and 8 from J, leaving 10 bases between them. CDR3 length equals 12 residues.

The V call is TRBV18, the J call TRBJ2-2; 7 bases map to TRBD2. The ends lost 4 bases at V and 0 bases at J; junction bases unmatched: 5. Germline V gives CDR1 KGHSH, CDR2 LQKENI. The CDR3 is made up of 16 amino acids. CDR3: CASSLVLATNTGELFF. The CDR3, as DNA: TGTGCCAGCTCACTTGTACTAGCGACGAACACCGGGGAGCTGTTTTTT.

CDR3 residues: CASSLRWQGGQPQHF. In nucleotides, the CDR3 is TGCGCCAGCAGCTTGAGGTGGCAGGGTGGCCAGCCCCAGCATTTT. The chain carries TRBV5-1 and TRBJ1-5; the D gene is possibly TRBD1 (5 bases). Germline V lookup: CDR1 SGHRS, CDR2 YFSETQ. The CDR3 covers 15 residues. The V and J ends lost 1 base and 7 bases respectively, with 15 bases between them.

This chain uses TRBV28 with TRBJ1-3; TRBD1 agrees at 8 bases. CDR3 length equals 16 residues. Germline lookup yields CDR1 MDHEN and CDR2 SYDVKM. V dropped 7 bases and J dropped 0; count of bases not matched to a gene: 8. The CDR3 spells CASTSTGESSGNTIYF. Written as DNA, the CDR3 is TGTGCCAGCACCTCGACAGGGGAAAGCTCTGGAAACACCATATATTTT.

This rearrangement joins TRBV6-4 to TRBJ1-6; no reliable D call. This CDR3 comprises 12 residues. Germline CDR1 reads MRHNA; CDR2 reads SNTAGT. Trimming left V 0 bases short and J 13 bases short, with 7 bases between. The CDR3 region is CASSDSFTPLHF. CDR3 nucleotide sequence: TGTGCCAGCAGTGACTCCTTCACCCCCCTCCACTTT.

The J gene is TRBJ1-2, the V gene TRBV12-3 or TRBV12-4, with 7 bases matching TRBD1. The CDR3 extends over 13 amino acids. Trimming cost V 5 bases and J 7 bases; bases outside gene matches: 7. The CDR3 loop is CASSPGTERGYTF. CDR3 in DNA: TGTGCCAGCAGTCCCGGGACAGAGCGTGGCTACACCTTC.

This chain uses TRBV3-1 (or the pseudogene TRBV3-2) with TRBJ2-1, with 11 bases lining up with TRBD2. This CDR3 is 16 amino acids long. Germline CDR1 and CDR2: LGHDT and YNNKEL (reference sequence). The V gene end was trimmed by 6 bases and the J gene end by 4 bases; junction bases not matched to a gene: 8. CDR3 sequence reads: CASRHLAGGPYNEQFF. As DNA, the CDR3 is TGTGCCAGCAGACACCTAGCGGGAGGCCCTTACAATGAGCAGTTCTTC.

This clone was seen just once. The rearrangement joins TRBV6-5 to TRBJ2-1; the D gene is possibly TRBD2 (6 bases). This CDR3 has 15 amino acids. The germline V gene encodes CDR1 MNHEY and CDR2 SVGAGI. V was trimmed by 6 bases and J by 4 bases, leaving 16 bases between them. The CDR3 here is CASREGVRPYNEQFF. CDR3 coding DNA: TGTGCCAGCAGGGAGGGTGTAAGGCCTTACAATGAGCAGTTCTTC.

In its sample, this clone was seen a few times. This sequence joins TRBV5-6 and TRBJ2-7; D is unresolved. The CDR3 totals 12 residues. V lost 0 bases to trimming and J lost 12 bases, with 13 bases between them. Germline V gene sequence: CDR1 SGHDT, CDR2 YYEEEE. The CDR3 is CASSLALARRYF. CDR3 DNA sequence: TGTGCCAGCAGCTTGGCCCTCGCCAGGCGGTACTTC.

The rearrangement uses TRBV7-3 and TRBJ2-3; 10 bases fit TRBD2. The V and J ends lost 3 bases and 0 bases, in that order; junction bases with no gene match: 9. Germline CDR1 reads SGHTA; CDR2 reads FQGTGA. The CDR3 is 18 amino acids. The CDR3 loop is CASSLGTSVGASTDTQYF. The CDR3 region has the DNA TGTGCCAGCAGCTTGGGGACTAGCGTCGGGGCTAGCACAGATACGCAGTATTTT. Filled out from reference TRBV7-3 and TRBJ2-3, the complete variable domain reads GAGVSQTPSNKVTEKGKYVELRCDPISGHTALYWYRQSLGQGPEFLIYFQGTGAADDSGLPNDRFFAVRPEGSVSTLKIQRTERGDSAVYLCASSLGTSVGASTDTQYFGPGTRLTVL.

The chain employs TRBV27 and TRBJ2-2; D unclear. Germline V lookup: CDR1 MNHEY, CDR2 SMNVEV (reference sequence). The length of the CDR3 is 14 residues. V gave up 8 bases and J gave up 4 bases, with 14 bases separating them. In DNA form, the CDR3 reads TGTGCCAGCTCGAGGTCCCCTCCCACCGGGGAGCTGTTTTTT. Translation gives CASSRSPPTGELFF.

The chain is built from TRBV10-3 and TRBJ1-4, with D uncertain. Germline V lookup: CDR1 ENHRY, CDR2 SYGVKD. V gave up 3 bases and J gave up 8 bases, with 7 bases separating them. CDR3 length: 12 amino acids. CDR3 in DNA: TGTGCCATCAGTGATATGAGCGAAAAACTGTTTTTT. Its protein is CAISDMSEKLFF.

This clone was seen a single time. The rearrangement links TRBV11-3 to TRBJ2-5; TRBD2 matches 12 bases. Trimming removed 5 bases from V and 4 bases from J; junction bases left unmatched: 11. The CDR3 loop spans 17 amino acids. In germline, CDR1 is SGHNT, CDR2 YENEEA. CDR3 amino acids: CASSLGPSGRVPETQYF. As DNA, the CDR3 is TGTGCCAGCAGCCTCGGTCCTAGCGGGAGGGTACCAGAGACCCAGTACTTC.

J is TRBJ2-1 and V is TRBV7-3; maybe TRBD1 (5 bases). The V gene's germline CDR1 is SGHTA and CDR2 FQGTGA. Between the trimmed V and J ends, which lost 3 bases and 5 bases, there was a span of 11 bases. The CDR3 is 14 amino acids. In DNA form, the CDR3 reads TGTGCCAGCAGCTTCGGGTCAGGGCACAATGAGCAGTTCTTC. Residues: CASSFGSGHNEQFF.

This chain connects TRBV19 to TRBJ1-5, with 7 nucleotides matching TRBD1. CDR3 length: 16 residues. V shed 5 bases, J shed 7 bases, and the junction held 14 bases outside the gene matches. CDR1 LNHDA and CDR2 SQIVND come from the germline V gene (reference sequence). The CDR3 is CASSFGALTGSQPQHF. In nucleotides, the CDR3 is TGTGCCAGTAGTTTCGGGGCCTTGACAGGGTCCCAGCCCCAGCATTTT.